The subject of this entry is one T cell receptor (beta chain). Its specificity is not known. The data stem from a study of T cell repertoires in cytomegalovirus infection. About the study: A matching HLA type, together with CMV infection, was signaled by public TCR beta signatures.

Notes on the study in general: Ex vivo, HLA-C-restricted CMV-specific TCR beta clonotypes prevailed over the rest of the response. Cumulative public TCR beta family frequency identified carriers of CMV plus the relevant HLA.

Using its own MiXCR run on the reads, TCRdb lists one record per CDR3 protein. Among 510,000 or so distinct CDR3 sequences listed, 26% were seen once. This clonotype was obtained from a human donor in good health (CMV status not recorded). Some clones in this sample may be carry-over from other donors' samples. Sequencing used PBMCs.

The CDR3 nucleotides read TGTGCCAGTAGTAGGGACAGGGGAGGGAACACTGAAGCTTTCTTT. The encoded protein is CASSRDRGGNTEAFF. The V call is TRBV19, the J call TRBJ1-1; 10 nucleotides agree with TRBD1. V dropped 4 bases and J dropped 1; count of bases not matched to a gene: 3. Germline-derived CDR1 and CDR2 are LNHDA and SQIVND (reference sequence). The CDR3 contains 15 residues.